A selection of T cell receptor beta chains follows, all from one sample in a study of T cell changes during pregnancy in multiple sclerosis. Sequenced by immunoSEQ multiplex PCR; TCRdb stores in-frame clones only, minus some. The sample holds around 40,000 clones, 90% seen once. The material sequenced was CD4+ T cells from peripheral blood mononuclear cells, taken in the second trimester of pregnancy. These receptors were collected from a female donor with multiple sclerosis, enrolled in a pregnancy study. Both conserved end residues are part of each CDR3. The D gene is left open where the match is weak. Clone size is stated in some rows and not others, as once, few, many or a class when expanded.

j_call | d_call | v_call | clone_size | cdr3_aa | cdr3_nt
TRBJ1-6 | TRBD1 | TRBV4-3 | NA | CASSQDYALQGLGAPLHF | TGCGCCAGCAGCCAAGATTACGCACTACAGGGGCTTGGCGCACCCCTCCACTTT
TRBJ1-5 | NA | TRBV10-2 | NA | CASAEQGKQPQHF | TGCGCCAGCGCAGAGCAGGGGAAACAGCCCCAGCATTTT
TRBJ2-7 | TRBD2 | TRBV10-3 | NA | CAIRSGGADEQYF | TGTGCCATCAGGAGCGGGGGGGCGGACGAGCAGTACTTC
TRBJ2-7 | TRBD1 | TRBV9 | NA | CASSLGGTGFYEQYF | TGTGCCAGCAGCCTGGGTGGGACAGGATTCTACGAGCAGTACTTC
TRBJ1-6 | NA | TRBV21-1 | NA | CASSKVGRPPLTISPLHF | TGTGCCAGCAGCAAAGTAGGGAGACCCCCCTTAACAATATCACCCCTCCACTTT
TRBJ1-5 | NA | TRBV30 | NA | CAWSVSPGSLNQPQHF | TGTGCCTGGAGTGTGTCCCCTGGCTCCCTCAATCAGCCCCAGCATTTT
TRBJ1-2 | NA | TRBV11-2 | NA | CASSPLRGKRNGYTF | TGTGCCAGCAGCCCCTTGAGGGGGAAGAGGAATGGCTACACCTTC
TRBJ1-1 | TRBD1 | TRBV5-4 | once | CASSLAGQMNTEAFF | TGTGCCAGCAGCTTGGCGGGACAGATGAACACTGAAGCTTTCTTT
TRBJ2-7 | NA | TRBV7-2 | once | CASSLVFRAAYEQYF | TGTGCCAGCAGCTTAGTTTTCCGAGCGGCCTACGAGCAGTACTTC
TRBJ1-4 | NA | TRBV18 | once | CASSWLEREKLFF | TGTGCCAGCTCTTGGCTCGAGAGGGAAAAACTGTTTTTT
TRBJ2-1 | TRBD2 | TRBV27 | once | CASSRLAGDPEQFF | TGTGCCAGCAGTCGACTAGCGGGAGACCCTGAGCAGTTCTTC
TRBJ1-2 | TRBD1 | TRBV30 | NA | CAWTTGLSTYGYTF | TGTGCCTGGACGACAGGGTTAAGTACCTATGGCTACACCTTC
TRBJ2-3 | NA | TRBV29-1 | NA | CSVGPDTQYF | TGCAGCGTTGGGCCAGATACGCAGTATTTT
TRBJ1-6 | TRBD1 | TRBV7-3 | NA | CASSLMGDSSPLHF | TGTGCCAGCAGCTTAATGGGGGACAGTTCACCCCTCCACTTT
TRBJ2-7 | NA | TRBV2 | NA | CASSDPHYEQYF | TGTGCCAGCAGTGACCCCCACTACGAGCAGTACTTC
TRBJ2-3 | TRBD2 | TRBV5-1 | once | CASSLVGRAYGGGTDTQYF | TGCGCCAGCAGCTTGGTCGGGAGGGCCTACGGGGGTGGCACAGATACGCAGTATTTT
TRBJ1-6 | NA | TRBV6-5 | NA | CASSYSRGRDSPLHF | TGTGCCAGCAGTTACTCCCGGGGTAGAGATTCACCCCTCCACTTT
TRBJ2-7 | NA | TRBV6-4 | NA | CASRKEGGLFYEQYF | TGTGCCAGCAGGAAAGAGGGGGGACTATTCTACGAGCAGTACTTC
TRBJ2-7 | NA | TRBV11-2 | NA | CASSLERGGALLSYEQYF | TGTGCCAGCAGCTTAGAAAGGGGGGGGGCTTTACTCTCCTACGAGCAGTACTTC
TRBJ2-5 | NA | TRBV6-5 | NA | CASRSLSGLTETQYF | TGTGCCAGCAGATCGCTTTCGGGTCTAACAGAGACCCAGTACTTC
TRBJ2-1 | NA | TRBV19 | NA | CASSADSEAYNEQFF | TGTGCCAGTAGTGCAGACAGCGAAGCCTACAATGAGCAGTTCTTC
TRBJ1-1 | NA | TRBV27 | NA | CASSRPGQNTEAFF | TGTGCCAGCAGTCGACCGGGACAGAACACTGAAGCTTTCTTT
TRBJ2-3 | TRBD1 | TRBV7-2 | once | CASSSGQGAGDTQYF | TGTGCCAGCAGCTCAGGACAGGGGGCGGGAGATACGCAGTATTTT
TRBJ2-2 | NA | TRBV9 | NA | CASTLTGTPGELFF | TGTGCCAGCACCCTCACAGGGACCCCCGGGGAGCTGTTTTTT
TRBJ1-1 | TRBD1 | TRBV6-1 | NA | CASSEPNQGARTEAFF | TGTGCCAGCAGTGAGCCTAACCAGGGGGCGCGGACTGAAGCTTTCTTT
TRBJ1-1 | TRBD1 | TRBV6-1 | NA | CATWDRGEAFF | TGTGCCACCTGGGACAGGGGGGAAGCTTTCTTT
TRBJ2-5 | NA | TRBV5-1 | NA | CASSLVGSRGETQYF | TGCGCCAGCAGCTTGGTAGGGTCAAGGGGGGAGACCCAGTACTTC
TRBJ2-7 | NA | TRBV5-6 | NA | CASSRTAYEQYF | TGTGCCAGCAGCCGCACGGCCTACGAGCAGTACTTC
TRBJ1-4 | NA | TRBV29-1 | NA | CSVELASNEKLFF | TGCAGCGTTGAGCTGGCCAGTAATGAAAAACTGTTTTTT
TRBJ2-5 | TRBD1 | TRBV9 | NA | CASSDRDRVGETQYF | TGTGCCAGCAGCGACCGGGACAGGGTCGGAGAGACCCAGTACTTC
TRBJ2-6 | NA | TRBV5-1 | NA | CASSLAGPQGGANVLTF | TGCGCCAGCAGCTTGGCAGGACCACAGGGCGGGGCCAACGTCCTGACTTTC
TRBJ1-1 | NA | TRBV6-5 | NA | CASRRRTDTFF | TGTGCCAGCCGAAGAAGGACAGATACTTTCTTT
TRBJ2-3 | NA | TRBV2 | NA | CATLLMPTDTQYF | TGTGCCACCTTACTAATGCCCACAGATACGCAGTATTTT
TRBJ1-2 | TRBD1 | TRBV7-9 | NA | CASSPSAGRGNYGYTF | TGTGCCAGCAGCCCTTCGGCGGGCAGGGGGAACTATGGCTACACCTTC
TRBJ2-1 | NA | TRBV6-5 | few | CASARGATTPRKQFF | TGTGCCAGCGCCCGGGGGGCGACAACCCCTCGGAAGCAGTTCTTC
TRBJ2-3 | NA | TRBV10-1 | NA | CASSSSEEGTDTQYF | TGCGCCAGCAGTTCCTCGGAGGAGGGCACAGATACGCAGTATTTT
TRBJ2-1 | NA | TRBV5-1 | NA | CATRPGHTRDEQFF | TGCGCCACCCGACCCGGACACACGAGAGATGAGCAGTTCTTC
TRBJ2-1 | TRBD2 | TRBV11-2 | once | CASSLVGDYGEQFF | TGTGCCAGCAGCTTAGTGGGGGACTATGGCGAGCAGTTCTTC
TRBJ1-2 | NA | TRBV18 | NA | CASSPGLSREGYGYTF | TGTGCCAGCTCACCAGGTTTAAGCAGGGAGGGCTATGGCTACACCTTC
TRBJ2-1 | TRBD2 | TRBV5-1 | NA | CASSLSTSGAYNEQFF | TGCGCCAGCAGCTTGTCCACTAGCGGGGCTTACAATGAGCAGTTCTTC
TRBJ1-2 | NA | TRBV6-5 | NA | CASSYRTVTLGGYTF | TGTGCCAGCAGTTACCGGACAGTAACCCTGGGGGGCTACACCTTC
TRBJ1-2 | NA | TRBV5-6 | NA | CASSSGGRRHYGYTF | TGTGCCAGCAGCTCCGGGGGGCGCCGCCACTATGGCTACACCTTC
TRBJ2-5 | NA | TRBV19 | NA | CASSSGAGGETQYF | TGTGCCAGTAGTTCAGGGGCAGGTGGGGAGACCCAGTACTTC
TRBJ1-1 | NA | TRBV19 | NA | CASSIQVDTEAFF | TGTGCCAGTAGCATACAGGTCGACACTGAAGCTTTCTTT
TRBJ1-1 | NA | TRBV7-2 | NA | CASSAREGYEAFF | TGTGCCAGCAGCGCCCGCGAGGGTTATGAAGCTTTCTTT